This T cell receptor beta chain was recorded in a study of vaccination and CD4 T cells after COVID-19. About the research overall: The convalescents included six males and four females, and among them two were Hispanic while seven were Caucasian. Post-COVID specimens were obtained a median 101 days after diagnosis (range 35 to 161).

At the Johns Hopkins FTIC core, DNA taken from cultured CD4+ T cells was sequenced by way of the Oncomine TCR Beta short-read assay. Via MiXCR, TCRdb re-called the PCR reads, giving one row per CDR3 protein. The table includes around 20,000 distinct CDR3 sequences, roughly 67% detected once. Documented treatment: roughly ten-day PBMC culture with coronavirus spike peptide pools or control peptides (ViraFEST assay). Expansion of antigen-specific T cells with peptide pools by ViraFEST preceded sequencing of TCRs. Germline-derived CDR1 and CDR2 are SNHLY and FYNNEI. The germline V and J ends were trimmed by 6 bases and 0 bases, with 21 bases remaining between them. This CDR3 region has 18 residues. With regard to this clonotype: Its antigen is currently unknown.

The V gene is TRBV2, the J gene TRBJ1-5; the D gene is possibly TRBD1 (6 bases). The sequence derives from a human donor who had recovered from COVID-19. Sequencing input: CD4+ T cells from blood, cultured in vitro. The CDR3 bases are TGTGCCAGCAGCGAACTGGGACAAACGGGGTATAGCAATCAGCCCCAGCATTTT. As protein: CASSELGQTGYSNQPQHF.